The next 4 T cell receptor beta chains were all read from a single sample in a study of blood T cell repertoires in COVID-19. Assay used: immunoSEQ multiplex PCR; TCRdb lists only in-frame clones, some missing. The repertoire consists of around 160,000 clones, with roughly 90% occurring once and the leading ten covering 1.2%. Sequencing was carried out using PBMCs or T cells enriched from blood (not recorded which). The receptors here all came from a woman aged 25-40 years with acute COVID-19.

CDR3: CASSEGAGVGEETQYF. CDR3 in DNA: TGTGCCAGCAGTGAGGGAGCAGGGGTAGGGGAAGAGACCCAGTACTTC. The chain recombines TRBV25-1 with TRBJ2-5; perhaps TRBD1 as D (6 bases). This CDR3 spans 16 amino acids. Germline CDR1 reads MGHDK; CDR2 reads SYGVNS. V gave up 3 bases and J gave up 3 bases, with 17 bases separating them. The whole variable domain, filled in from reference TRBV25-1 and TRBJ2-5, reads EADIYQTPRYLVIGTGKKITLECSQTMGHDKMYWYQQDPGMELHLIHYSYGVNSTEKGDLSSESTVSRIRTEHFPLTLESARPSHTSQYLCASSEGAGVGEETQYFGPGTRLLVL.

Only one count was recorded for this clone. The rearrangement links TRBV5-6 to TRBJ1-5; D not certain. The CDR3 runs to 16 residues. The V end lost 3 bases, the J end lost 3 bases, and 16 bases lay between the germline ends. From germline, CDR1 is SGHDT and CDR2 YYEEEE. CDR3 sequence reads: CASSSGPVLANQPQHF. For the CDR3, the DNA is TGTGCCAGCAGCTCCGGGCCCGTCCTAGCCAATCAGCCCCAGCATTTT.

The rearrangement joins TRBV7-6 to TRBJ2-1; TRBD2 aligns across 9 bases. Trimming cost V 5 bases and J 6 bases; bases outside gene matches: 8. Per the germline V gene, CDR1 is SGHVS and CDR2 is FNYEAQ. This CDR3 has 15 residues. CDR3 DNA sequence: TGTGCCAGCAGCCCAATTGCGGGAGGGTCCAATGAGCAGTTCTTC. Translated, it gives CASSPIAGGSNEQFF.

The genes are TRBV5-5 and TRBJ1-2; D call uncertain. Trimming removed 2 bases from V and 0 bases from J, with 8 bases in between. The germline V gene encodes CDR1 SGHKS and CDR2 YYEKEE (reference sequence). CDR3 size: 14 residues. CDR3: CASSFEVSNYGYTF. CDR3 in DNA: TGTGCCAGCAGCTTCGAGGTTTCTAACTATGGCTACACCTTC.